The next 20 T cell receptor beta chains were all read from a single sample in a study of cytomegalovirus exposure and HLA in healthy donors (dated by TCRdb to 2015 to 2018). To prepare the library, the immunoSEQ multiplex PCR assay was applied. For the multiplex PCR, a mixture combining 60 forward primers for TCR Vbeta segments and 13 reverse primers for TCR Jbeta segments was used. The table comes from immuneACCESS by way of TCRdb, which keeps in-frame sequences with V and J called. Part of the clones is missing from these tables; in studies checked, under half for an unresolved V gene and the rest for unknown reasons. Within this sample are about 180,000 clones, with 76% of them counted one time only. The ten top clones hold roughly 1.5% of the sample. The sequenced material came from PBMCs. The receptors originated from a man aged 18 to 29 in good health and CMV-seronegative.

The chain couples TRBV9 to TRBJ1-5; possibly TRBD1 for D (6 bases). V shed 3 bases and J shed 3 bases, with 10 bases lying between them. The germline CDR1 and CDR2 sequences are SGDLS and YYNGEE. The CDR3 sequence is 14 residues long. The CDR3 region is CASSAGQPNQPQHF. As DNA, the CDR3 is TGTGCCAGCAGCGCAGGACAGCCCAATCAGCCCCAGCATTTT.

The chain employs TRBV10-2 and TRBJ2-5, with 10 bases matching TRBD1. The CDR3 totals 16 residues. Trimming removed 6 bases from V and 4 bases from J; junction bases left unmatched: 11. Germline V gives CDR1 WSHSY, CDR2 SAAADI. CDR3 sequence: CASRLAGTGVGETQYF. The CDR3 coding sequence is TGCGCCAGCAGGCTGGCCGGGACAGGGGTGGGAGAGACCCAGTACTTC.

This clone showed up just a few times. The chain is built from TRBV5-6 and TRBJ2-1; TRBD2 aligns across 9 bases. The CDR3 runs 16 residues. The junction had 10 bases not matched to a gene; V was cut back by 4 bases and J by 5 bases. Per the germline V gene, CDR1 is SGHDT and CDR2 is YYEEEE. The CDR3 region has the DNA TGTGCCAGCAGCCACCTGAGAGCGGGAGGCCACAATGAGCAGTTCTTC. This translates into CASSHLRAGGHNEQFF.

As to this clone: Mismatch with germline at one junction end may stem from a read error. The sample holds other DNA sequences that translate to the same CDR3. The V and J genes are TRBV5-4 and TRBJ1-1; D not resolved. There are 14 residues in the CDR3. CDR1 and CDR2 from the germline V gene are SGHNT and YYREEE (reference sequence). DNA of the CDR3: TGCGCCAGCAGCCCCTCCCGGTTCAACACTGAAGCTTTCTTT. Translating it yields CASSPSRFNTEAFF.

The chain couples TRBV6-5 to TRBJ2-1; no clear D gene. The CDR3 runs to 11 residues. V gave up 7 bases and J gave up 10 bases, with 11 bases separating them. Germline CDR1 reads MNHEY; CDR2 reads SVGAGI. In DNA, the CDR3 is TGTGCCAGCAACTCGGGTTTAGAGCAGTTCTTC. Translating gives CASNSGLEQFF.

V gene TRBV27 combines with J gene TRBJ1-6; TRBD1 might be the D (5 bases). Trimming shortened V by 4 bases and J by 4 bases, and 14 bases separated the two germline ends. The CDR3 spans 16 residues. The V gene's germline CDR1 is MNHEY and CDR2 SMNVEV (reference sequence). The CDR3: CASSSRAVSYNSPLHF. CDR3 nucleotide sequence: TGTGCCAGCAGTTCCAGGGCTGTGAGTTATAATTCACCCCTCCACTTT.

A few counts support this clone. The CDR3, as DNA: TGTGCCAGCAGCTTTGGACTAGCGGCCGACCTAGCCAAAAACATTCAGTACTTC. It encodes CASSFGLAADLAKNIQYF. The chain is built from TRBV11-2 and TRBJ2-4, with 10 bases matching TRBD2. The CDR3 loop spans 18 amino acids. From germline, CDR1 is SGHAT and CDR2 FQNNGV. V lost 3 bases, J lost 0 bases, and 8 bases stayed unmatched.

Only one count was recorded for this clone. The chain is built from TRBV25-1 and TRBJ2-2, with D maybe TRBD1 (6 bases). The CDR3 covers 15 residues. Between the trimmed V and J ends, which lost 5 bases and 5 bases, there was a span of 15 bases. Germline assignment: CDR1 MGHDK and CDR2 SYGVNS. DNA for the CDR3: TGTGCCAGCAGTTCCCTGGGGGCAGGAACCGGGGAGCTGTTTTTT. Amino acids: CASSSLGAGTGELFF.

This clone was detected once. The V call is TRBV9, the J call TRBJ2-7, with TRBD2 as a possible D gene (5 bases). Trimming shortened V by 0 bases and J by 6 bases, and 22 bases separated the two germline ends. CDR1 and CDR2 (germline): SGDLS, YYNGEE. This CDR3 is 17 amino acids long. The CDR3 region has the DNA TGTGCCAGCAGCGTAGGAGGAGGAGCCAGTTGGGCCACCGAGCAGTACTTC. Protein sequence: CASSVGGGASWATEQYF.

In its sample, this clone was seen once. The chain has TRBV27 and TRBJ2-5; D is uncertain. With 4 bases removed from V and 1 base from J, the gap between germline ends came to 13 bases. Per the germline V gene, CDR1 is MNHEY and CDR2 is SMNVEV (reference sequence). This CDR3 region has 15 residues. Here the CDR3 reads CASSSASRPQETQYF. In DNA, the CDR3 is TGTGCCAGCAGTTCCGCCTCGAGGCCCCAAGAGACCCAGTACTTC.

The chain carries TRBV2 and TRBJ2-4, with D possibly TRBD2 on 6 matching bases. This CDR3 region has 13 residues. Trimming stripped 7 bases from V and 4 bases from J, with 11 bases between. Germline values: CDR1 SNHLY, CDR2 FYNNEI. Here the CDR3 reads CASTWDSKNIQYF. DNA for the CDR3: TGTGCCAGCACCTGGGACTCGAAAAACATTCAGTACTTC. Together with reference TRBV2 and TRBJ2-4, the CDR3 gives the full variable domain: EPEVTQTPSHQVTQMGQEVILRCVPISNHLYFYWYRQILGQKVEFLVSFYNNEISEKSEIFDDQFSVERPDGSNFTLKIRSTKLEDSAMYFCASTWDSKNIQYFGAGTRLSVL.

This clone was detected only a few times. This CDR3 reads CASEWGPNNQPQHF. DNA for the CDR3: TGTGCCAGTGAATGGGGGCCCAACAATCAGCCCCAGCATTTT. The chain carries TRBV19 and TRBJ1-5, with a possible D match to TRBD1 (6 bases). V was cut by 8 bases and J by 3 bases, with 14 bases left in between. Germline CDR1 is LNHDA and CDR2 is SQIVND (reference sequence). CDR3 length equals 14 residues.

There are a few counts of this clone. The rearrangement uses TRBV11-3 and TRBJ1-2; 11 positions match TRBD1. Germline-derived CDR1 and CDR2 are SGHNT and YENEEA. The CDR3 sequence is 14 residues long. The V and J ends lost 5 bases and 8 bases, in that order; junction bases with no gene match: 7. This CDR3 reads CASSGDRGSRGYTF. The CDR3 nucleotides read TGTGCCAGCAGCGGGGACAGGGGGTCGAGGGGCTACACCTTC.

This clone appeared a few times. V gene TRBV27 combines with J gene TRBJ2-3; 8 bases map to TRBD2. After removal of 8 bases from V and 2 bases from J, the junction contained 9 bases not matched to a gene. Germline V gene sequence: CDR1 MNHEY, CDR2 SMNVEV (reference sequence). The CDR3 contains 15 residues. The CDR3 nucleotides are TGTGCCAGCCGGCATAGCGGGATTGACACAGATACGCAGTATTTT. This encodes CASRHSGIDTDTQYF.

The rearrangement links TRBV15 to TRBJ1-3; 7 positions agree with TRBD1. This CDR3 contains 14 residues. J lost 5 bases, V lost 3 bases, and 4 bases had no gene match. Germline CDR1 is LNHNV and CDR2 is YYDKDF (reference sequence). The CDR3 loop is CATSSRQGRNTIYF. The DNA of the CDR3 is TGTGCCACCAGCAGCAGACAGGGACGAAACACCATATATTTT.

The CDR3 nucleotides are TGTGCCAGCAGTGTTCCGACCGCCTTCCTAGCTACAGGGCCGGGAAAGACCTTC. Protein product: CASSVPTAFLATGPGKTF. J is TRBJ1-2 and V is TRBV6-4; the D gene is possibly TRBD1 (6 bases). There are 18 residues in the CDR3. The V end was cut by 4 bases, the J end by 14 bases, with 35 bases between. Germline CDR1 MRHNA, CDR2 SNTAGT.

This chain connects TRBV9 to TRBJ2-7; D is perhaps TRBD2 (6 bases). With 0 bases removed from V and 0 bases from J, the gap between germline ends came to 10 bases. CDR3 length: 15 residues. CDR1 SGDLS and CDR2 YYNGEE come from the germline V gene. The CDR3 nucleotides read TGTGCCAGCAGCGTAGCAGGGACTCACTCCTACGAGCAGTACTTC. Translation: CASSVAGTHSYEQYF.

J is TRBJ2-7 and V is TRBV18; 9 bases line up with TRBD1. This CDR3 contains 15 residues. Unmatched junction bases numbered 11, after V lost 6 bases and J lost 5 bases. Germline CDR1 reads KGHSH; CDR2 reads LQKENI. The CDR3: CASSPTGGRRHEQYF. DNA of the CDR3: TGTGCCAGCTCTCCGACAGGGGGAAGACGACACGAGCAGTACTTC.

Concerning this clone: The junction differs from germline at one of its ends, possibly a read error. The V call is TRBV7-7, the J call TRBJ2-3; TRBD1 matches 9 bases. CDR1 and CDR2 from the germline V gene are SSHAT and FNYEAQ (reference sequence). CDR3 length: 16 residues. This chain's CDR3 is CASSLGTGLLTDTQYF. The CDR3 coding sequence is TGTGCTAGCAGCTTGGGGACAGGGCTCCTCACAGATACGCAGTATTTT.

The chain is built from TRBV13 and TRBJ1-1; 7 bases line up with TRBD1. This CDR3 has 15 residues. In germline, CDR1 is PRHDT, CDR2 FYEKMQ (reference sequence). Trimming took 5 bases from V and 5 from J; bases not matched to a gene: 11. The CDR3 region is CASSPERTGRTEAFF. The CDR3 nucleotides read TGTGCCAGCAGCCCCGAACGGACAGGCCGTACTGAAGCTTTCTTT.